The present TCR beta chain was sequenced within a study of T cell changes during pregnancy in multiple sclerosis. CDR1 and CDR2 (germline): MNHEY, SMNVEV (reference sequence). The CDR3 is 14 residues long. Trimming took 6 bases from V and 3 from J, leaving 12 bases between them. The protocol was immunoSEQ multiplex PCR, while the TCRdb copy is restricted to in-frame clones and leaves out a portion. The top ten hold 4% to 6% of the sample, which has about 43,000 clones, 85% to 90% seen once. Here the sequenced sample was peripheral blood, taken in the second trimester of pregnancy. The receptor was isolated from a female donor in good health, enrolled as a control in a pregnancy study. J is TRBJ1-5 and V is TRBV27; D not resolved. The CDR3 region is CASRGPGFNQPQHF. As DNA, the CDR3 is TGTGCCAGCAGGGGCCCCGGATTCAATCAGCCCCAGCATTTT.